Listed below are T cell receptor beta chains from one sample, sequenced in a study of blood T cells in healthy people across ages. Each CDR3 protein is one row after TCRdb ran MiXCR on the 5' RACE reads. The sample carries about 1.5 million distinct CDR3 sequences, roughly two fifths recorded once. The sample consisted of blood. These receptors originate from a woman younger than 35 in good health. CDR3s include the opening cysteine and the closing phenylalanine or tryptophan. The D gene is left open where the match is weak. The listing skips clone size in some rows; elsewhere it reads once, few, many or a size class.

d_call: NA; v_call: TRBV12-3/TRBV12-4; j_call: TRBJ1-6; clone_size: NA; cdr3_aa: CASSLVSADSYNSPLHF; cdr3_nt: TGTGCCAGCAGTTTAGTGTCGGCCGACTCCTATAATTCACCCCTCCACTTT
d_call: TRBD2; v_call: TRBV20-1; j_call: TRBJ2-1; clone_size: few; cdr3_aa: CSARDSGEGFYEQFF; cdr3_nt: TGCAGTGCTAGAGATTCGGGGGAGGGTTTTTATGAGCAGTTCTTC
d_call: NA; v_call: TRBV12-3/TRBV12-4; j_call: TRBJ2-6; clone_size: few; cdr3_aa: CASSRVTGANVLTF; cdr3_nt: TGTGCCAGCAGTAGGGTAACTGGGGCCAACGTCCTGACTTTC
d_call: NA; v_call: TRBV7-9; j_call: TRBJ1-1; clone_size: NA; cdr3_aa: CASSSINRVRDFVDAEAFF; cdr3_nt: TGTGCCAGCAGCTCTATCAACAGGGTGCGGGACTTTGTGGACGCTGAAGCTTTCTTT
d_call: NA; v_call: TRBV4-2; j_call: TRBJ2-3; clone_size: NA; cdr3_aa: CASSQPQTTKTDTQYF; cdr3_nt: TGTGCCAGCAGCCAACCACAGACGACTAAAACAGATACGCAGTATTTT
d_call: NA; v_call: TRBV7-9; j_call: TRBJ1-1; clone_size: NA; cdr3_aa: CASSSSGYTEAFF; cdr3_nt: TGTGCCAGCAGCTCCTCAGGGTACACTGAAGCTTTCTTT
d_call: TRBD2; v_call: TRBV7-2; j_call: TRBJ2-5; clone_size: many; cdr3_aa: CASSLSGIEETQYF; cdr3_nt: TGTGCCAGCAGCTTAAGCGGGATTGAAGAGACCCAGTACTTC
d_call: TRBD1; v_call: TRBV2; j_call: TRBJ2-7; clone_size: NA; cdr3_aa: CASNDRGYEQYF; cdr3_nt: TGTGCCAGCAACGACAGGGGATACGAGCAGTACTTC
d_call: NA; v_call: TRBV9; j_call: TRBJ1-2; clone_size: few; cdr3_aa: CASRSGGIDGYTF; cdr3_nt: TGTGCCAGTCGATCGGGAGGTATCGATGGCTACACCTTC
d_call: NA; v_call: TRBV30; j_call: TRBJ2-3; clone_size: NA; cdr3_aa: CAWIEQADTQYF; cdr3_nt: TGTGCCTGGATCGAACAAGCAGATACGCAGTATTTT
d_call: NA; v_call: TRBV4-2; j_call: TRBJ2-1; clone_size: NA; cdr3_aa: CASSQEDYEQFF; cdr3_nt: TGTGCCAGCAGCCAAGAGGACTACGAGCAGTTCTTC
d_call: TRBD1; v_call: TRBV14; j_call: TRBJ2-5; clone_size: few; cdr3_aa: CASSQDRTKDRGDQQYF; cdr3_nt: TGTGCCAGCAGCCAAGATAGAACGAAGGACAGGGGGGACCAGCAGTACTTC
d_call: TRBD1; v_call: TRBV2; j_call: TRBJ2-7; clone_size: many; cdr3_aa: CASSSTGREQYF; cdr3_nt: TGTGCCAGCAGTTCGACAGGGCGGGAGCAGTACTTC
d_call: TRBD1; v_call: TRBV6-6; j_call: TRBJ2-1; clone_size: few; cdr3_aa: CASSYPGQEPNNEQFF; cdr3_nt: TGTGCCAGCAGTTACCCGGGACAGGAACCCAACAATGAGCAGTTCTTC
d_call: NA; v_call: TRBV25-1; j_call: TRBJ1-6; clone_size: few; cdr3_aa: CASNGRGRNSPLHF; cdr3_nt: TGTGCCAGCAATGGAAGGGGGAGAAATTCACCCCTCCACTTT
d_call: NA; v_call: TRBV7-2; j_call: TRBJ2-3; clone_size: NA; cdr3_aa: CASSLRRTVDTQYF; cdr3_nt: TGTGCCAGCAGCTTACGGCGGACGGTAGATACGCAGTATTTT
d_call: NA; v_call: TRBV20-1; j_call: TRBJ1-3; clone_size: NA; cdr3_aa: CSAPGAGNTIYF; cdr3_nt: TGCAGTGCCCCGGGGGCCGGAAACACCATATATTTT
d_call: TRBD2; v_call: TRBV6-5; j_call: TRBJ2-1; clone_size: NA; cdr3_aa: CASSYSKGGSFLNEQFF; cdr3_nt: TGTGCCAGCAGTTACTCGAAGGGCGGGAGTTTCTTAAATGAGCAGTTCTTC
d_call: NA; v_call: TRBV24-1; j_call: TRBJ2-4; clone_size: NA; cdr3_aa: CATSGPGGSGAKNIQYF; cdr3_nt: TGTGCCACCAGTGGTCCGGGTGGGAGCGGAGCCAAAAACATTCAGTACTTC
d_call: NA; v_call: TRBV7-9; j_call: TRBJ1-2; clone_size: once; cdr3_aa: CASSLPPGDYGYTF; cdr3_nt: TGTGCCAGCAGCTTACCTCCAGGGGACTATGGCTACACCTTC
d_call: TRBD2; v_call: TRBV7-9; j_call: TRBJ2-7; clone_size: NA; cdr3_aa: CASSLAGGSTHEQYF; cdr3_nt: TGTGCCAGCAGCTTAGCAGGCGGGAGTACACACGAGCAGTACTTC
d_call: NA; v_call: TRBV6-4; j_call: TRBJ1-6; clone_size: NA; cdr3_aa: CASSDLGARANSPLHF; cdr3_nt: TGTGCCAGCAGTGACCTGGGCGCCAGGGCTAATTCACCCCTCCACTTT
d_call: NA; v_call: TRBV7-2; j_call: TRBJ1-2; clone_size: NA; cdr3_aa: CASSVQLQGRYTF; cdr3_nt: TGTGCCAGCAGCGTACAATTGCAGGGGCGCTACACCTTC
d_call: NA; v_call: TRBV20-1; j_call: TRBJ1-4; clone_size: NA; cdr3_aa: CSAPPRMGGEKLFF; cdr3_nt: TGCAGTGCCCCTCCTCGGATGGGGGGCGAAAAACTGTTTTTT
d_call: NA; v_call: TRBV3-1; j_call: TRBJ2-5; clone_size: NA; cdr3_aa: CASSATRQETQYF; cdr3_nt: TGTGCCAGCAGCGCCACCCGACAAGAGACCCAGTACTTC
d_call: NA; v_call: TRBV20-1; j_call: TRBJ2-7; clone_size: NA; cdr3_aa: CSASFRSLSSYEQYF; cdr3_nt: TGCAGTGCTAGTTTTCGTAGCCTCAGCTCCTACGAGCAGTACTTC
d_call: TRBD1; v_call: TRBV12-3/TRBV12-4; j_call: TRBJ1-2; clone_size: NA; cdr3_aa: CASSLGPGTANYGYTF; cdr3_nt: TGTGCCAGCAGTTTGGGGCCGGGGACAGCAAACTATGGCTACACCTTC
d_call: NA; v_call: TRBV13; j_call: TRBJ2-5; clone_size: few; cdr3_aa: CASSLGRQTQYF; cdr3_nt: TGTGCCAGCAGCTTAGGACGGCAGACCCAGTACTTC
d_call: NA; v_call: TRBV28; j_call: TRBJ2-7; clone_size: NA; cdr3_aa: CASSFPGSGYEQYF; cdr3_nt: TGTGCCAGCAGTTTCCCAGGGTCAGGCTACGAGCAGTACTTC
d_call: TRBD1; v_call: TRBV7-9; j_call: TRBJ1-1; clone_size: NA; cdr3_aa: CASTPDRAGGTEAFF; cdr3_nt: TGTGCCAGCACCCCGGACAGGGCGGGCGGCACTGAAGCTTTCTTT
d_call: NA; v_call: TRBV29-1; j_call: TRBJ2-1; clone_size: NA; cdr3_aa: CSVELSSSYNEQFF; cdr3_nt: TGCAGCGTTGAACTTTCTAGCTCCTACAATGAGCAGTTCTTC
d_call: NA; v_call: TRBV4-3; j_call: TRBJ1-2; clone_size: few; cdr3_aa: CASSQEPFRVGYGYTF; cdr3_nt: TGCGCCAGCAGCCAAGAGCCTTTCAGGGTGGGGTATGGCTACACCTTC
d_call: NA; v_call: TRBV20-1; j_call: TRBJ2-5; clone_size: few; cdr3_aa: CSARDNKAGEKQYF; cdr3_nt: TGCAGTGCTAGAGATAATAAGGCAGGGGAGAAGCAGTACTTC
d_call: NA; v_call: TRBV3-1; j_call: TRBJ2-1; clone_size: NA; cdr3_aa: CASSQGRGAKNIQFF; cdr3_nt: TGTGCCAGCAGCCAAGGCAGGGGAGCCAAAAACATTCAGTTCTTC
d_call: NA; v_call: TRBV5-1; j_call: TRBJ2-5; clone_size: NA; cdr3_aa: CASSPRWSETQYF; cdr3_nt: TGCGCCAGCAGCCCCCGGTGGTCAGAGACCCAGTACTTC
d_call: NA; v_call: TRBV2; j_call: TRBJ1-1; clone_size: few; cdr3_aa: CASRGRQLMNTEAFF; cdr3_nt: TGTGCCAGCAGAGGTCGACAGCTCATGAACACTGAAGCTTTCTTT
d_call: TRBD2; v_call: TRBV4-3; j_call: TRBJ2-7; clone_size: NA; cdr3_aa: CASSQAFPGTSGKYEQYF; cdr3_nt: TGCGCCAGCAGCCAAGCTTTCCCCGGGACTAGCGGGAAGTACGAGCAGTACTTC
d_call: NA; v_call: TRBV5-1; j_call: TRBJ2-1; clone_size: few; cdr3_aa: CASSLVEMGEQFF; cdr3_nt: TGCGCCAGCAGCTTGGTAGAAATGGGCGAGCAGTTCTTC
d_call: TRBD2; v_call: TRBV6-2/TRBV6-3; j_call: TRBJ2-1; clone_size: once; cdr3_aa: CASSPWTSGPSSPSYNEQFF; cdr3_nt: TGTGCCAGCAGTCCTTGGACTAGCGGTCCGAGTAGCCCATCCTACAATGAGCAGTTCTTC
d_call: TRBD2; v_call: TRBV27; j_call: TRBJ2-1; clone_size: NA; cdr3_aa: CASTQLAGAYNEQFF; cdr3_nt: TGTGCCAGCACCCAACTAGCGGGAGCCTACAATGAGCAGTTCTTC
d_call: TRBD2; v_call: TRBV5-1; j_call: TRBJ2-3; clone_size: many; cdr3_aa: CASSPGLASTDTQYF; cdr3_nt: TGTGCCAGCAGCCCGGGACTAGCGAGCACAGATACGCAGTATTTT
d_call: TRBD2; v_call: TRBV6-1; j_call: TRBJ2-1; clone_size: few; cdr3_aa: CASRHTSGGYSYNEQFF; cdr3_nt: TGTGCCAGCAGACATACTAGCGGGGGGTACTCCTACAATGAGCAGTTCTTC
d_call: NA; v_call: TRBV29-1; j_call: TRBJ2-1; clone_size: few; cdr3_aa: CSVEVSRAYNEQFF; cdr3_nt: TGCAGCGTTGAAGTCTCCAGGGCGTACAATGAGCAGTTCTTC
d_call: NA; v_call: TRBV3-1; j_call: TRBJ2-7; clone_size: NA; cdr3_aa: CASSQGSGNPYEQYF; cdr3_nt: TGTGCCAGCAGCCAAGGGTCAGGGAACCCCTACGAGCAGTACTTC
d_call: NA; v_call: TRBV19; j_call: TRBJ2-3; clone_size: NA; cdr3_aa: CAGSISSFPADTQYF; cdr3_nt: TGTGCCGGTAGTATTTCCTCATTTCCCGCAGATACGCAGTATTTT
d_call: NA; v_call: TRBV29-1; j_call: TRBJ1-2; clone_size: NA; cdr3_aa: CSVLTVLNYGYTF; cdr3_nt: TGCAGCGTTCTGACAGTTCTTAACTATGGCTACACCTTC
d_call: NA; v_call: TRBV12-3/TRBV12-4; j_call: TRBJ2-1; clone_size: NA; cdr3_aa: CASSLNLWNEQFF; cdr3_nt: TGTGCCAGCAGTTTAAACCTCTGGAATGAGCAGTTCTTC
d_call: NA; v_call: TRBV9; j_call: TRBJ2-2; clone_size: once; cdr3_aa: CASSVVVGRRTGELFF; cdr3_nt: TGTGCCAGCAGCGTCGTTGTGGGACGAAGGACCGGGGAGCTGTTTTTT
d_call: TRBD1; v_call: TRBV5-6; j_call: TRBJ1-1; clone_size: few; cdr3_aa: CASSLAPGGETEAFF; cdr3_nt: TGTGCCAGCAGCTTGGCCCCAGGGGGGGAAACTGAAGCTTTCTTT